The source of this T cell receptor beta chain is a study of blood T cell repertoires in COVID-19. The overall study: There were acute and convalescent COVID-19 samples, and they came from the United States, Italy and Spain. In each case, the material was cDNA or gDNA derived from T cells, B-cell-depleted T cells, or PBMCs.

Authors' methods: Researchers report that nucleated cell counts were estimated from reference gene primer amplification. Here immunoSEQ multiplex PCR was the method, and the copy in TCRdb shows in-frame clones only, minus some. V, J and clone size are those of that table, while D and trimming were read from the DNA. The sample yields about 140,000 clones, 77% seen once. The CDR3 is made up of 15 amino acids. Germline CDR1 reads SGHNT; CDR2 reads YYREEE (reference sequence). V shed 4 bases and J shed 0 bases, with 12 bases lying between them. The receptor was isolated from a woman aged 45-60 years with active or convalescent COVID-19. The chain combines TRBV5-4 with TRBJ2-3; perhaps TRBD2 as D (5 bases). Sequences were obtained from peripheral blood. The CDR3 protein is CASSLDSVSTDTQYF. Here the CDR3 DNA reads TGTGCCAGCAGCCTAGATAGCGTAAGCACAGATACGCAGTATTTT.